The subject of this entry is one T cell receptor beta chain. Its target is unknown. TCRdb's table, derived via immunoSEQ multiplex PCR, lists solely in-frame clones and lacks some. The table includes fewer than 8,000 clones, 80% to 95% detected once. CDR1 is SGHRS, CDR2 YFSETQ, per germline. This CDR3 contains 18 residues. J gave up 0 bases and V 5 bases, and 11 bases lay outside the gene matches. The record originates from a study of T cells in localized non-small cell lung cancer. Whole-study results and caveats: Exceeding tumor, uninvolved adjacent lung had the highest T cell clonality.

The sequence came from a woman aged 35 to 70 with stage I lung adenocarcinoma. The chain links TRBV5-1 to TRBJ2-1; TRBD2 aligns across 10 bases. The sample consisted of peripheral blood, taken before any cancer treatment. This chain's CDR3 is CASRGRSGTSASYNEQFF. In nucleotides, the CDR3 is TGCGCCAGCAGAGGCCGTTCCGGGACTAGCGCCTCCTACAATGAGCAGTTCTTC.